Below, 5 T cell receptor beta chains from the same sample are listed, as sequenced in a study of cytomegalovirus exposure and HLA in healthy donors. PCR used 60 Vbeta primers and 13 Jbeta primers. The data were produced by immunoSEQ multiplex PCR, yet TCRdb's version contains in-frame clones alone and is incomplete. The sample has 150,000 to 190,000 clones; around 72% are singletons. Source material: PBMCs. These receptors all come from a man aged 18 to 35 in good health and CMV-seronegative.

This chain joins TRBV19 and TRBJ2-1; D perhaps matches TRBD2 (6 bases). Trimming pared 4 bases from V and 6 bases from J, leaving 10 bases between. CDR1 is LNHDA and CDR2 is SQIVND in the germline V gene (reference sequence). CDR3 length equals 13 residues. The CDR3 here is CASSNQGGNEQFF. The CDR3 region has the DNA TGTGCCAGTAGTAACCAGGGAGGCAATGAGCAGTTCTTC.

This chain connects TRBV7-9 to TRBJ2-3, with 11 nucleotides matching TRBD1. The germline V gene has CDR1 SEHNR and CDR2 FQNEAQ (reference sequence). V lost 5 bases, J lost 2 bases, and 6 bases stayed unmatched. This CDR3 is built from 16 residues. The DNA for the CDR3 is TGTGCCAGCAGCCCGGGGACAGGGGGTATCACAGATACGCAGTATTTT. Amino acids: CASSPGTGGITDTQYF.

As DNA, the CDR3 is TGTGCCAGCAGCCGCGGGCGGTTGGGCGGGTACGAGCAGTACTTC. This translates into CASSRGRLGGYEQYF. The chain employs TRBV6-5 and TRBJ2-7; D might be TRBD2 (5 bases). Trimming pared 6 bases from V and 4 bases from J, leaving 19 bases between. Germline assignment: CDR1 MNHEY and CDR2 SVGAGI. This CDR3 has 15 residues.

This rearrangement joins TRBV5-1 to TRBJ2-5; 7 positions agree with TRBD2. With 0 bases clipped from V and 4 bases from J, the junction kept 3 bases outside the gene matches. CDR1 and CDR2 (germline): SGHRS, YFSETQ. This CDR3 has 14 residues. CDR3 region: CASSLATGGETQYF. The CDR3 DNA reads as TGCGCCAGCAGCTTGGCGACGGGGGGAGAGACCCAGTACTTC.

The chain recombines TRBV9 with TRBJ2-2; TRBD1 might be the D (6 bases). V was shortened by 4 bases and J by 7 bases, with 17 bases between the two germline ends. The CDR3 contains 15 residues. Germline V gene data show CDR1 as SGDLS and CDR2 as YYNGEE. CDR3 protein: CASSSPDRSVGELFF. CDR3 DNA: TGTGCCAGCAGCTCGCCCGACAGGTCGGTCGGGGAGCTGTTTTTT.